This is a list of T cell receptor beta chains from one sample in a study of blood T cell repertoires in COVID-19. The repertoire was sequenced with immunoSEQ multiplex PCR; TCRdb's copy has only in-frame clones and lacks some. This table has about 270,000 clones, over 75% appearing once. Sequences were obtained from peripheral blood. The receptor set was obtained from a human donor in a cohort sampled during active COVID-19. The CDR3 runs from the conserved cysteine through the conserved F or W. The D gene is left open where the match is weak. Size tells how often a clone was seen (once, few, many) or the class of an expanded clone, and some rows leave it out.

CASSPNGPRTGTEQYF TGTGCCAGCTCGCCCAATGGACCGCGGACAGGAACCGAGCAGTACTTC TRBD1 - TRBJ2-7 TRBV18
CASSSDRSHGELFF TGTGCCAGCTCATCGGACAGGTCTCACGGGGAGCTGTTTTTT TRBD1 - TRBJ2-2 TRBV18
CASRPSGVGFSQYF TGTGCCAGCAGGCCCTCGGGAGTAGGGTTCTCGCAGTATTTT - - TRBJ2-3 TRBV2
CASRSSAHNEQFF TGTGCCAGTCGTTCTAGCGCCCACAATGAGCAGTTCTTC - - TRBJ2-1 TRBV19
CATSRDRRHQETQYF TGTGCCACCAGCAGAGATCGGAGGCACCAAGAGACCCAGTACTTC - - TRBJ2-5 TRBV15
CASTGQAENTIYF TGTGCCAGCACAGGGCAGGCTGAAAACACCATATATTTT - - TRBJ1-3 TRBV9
CASSLQGGVDEQYF TGCGCCAGCAGCCTACAGGGTGGGGTCGACGAGCAGTACTTC - - TRBJ2-7 TRBV4-3
CASSPETSGTYEQYF TGTGCCAGCAGCCCCGAGACTAGCGGAACCTACGAGCAGTACTTC TRBD2 - TRBJ2-7 TRBV6-5
CATYQGAKGYTF TGTGCCACCTACCAGGGGGCAAAGGGCTACACCTTC TRBD1 - TRBJ1-2 TRBV28
CASSSYGGGVRDNEQFF TGTGCCAGCAGCTCCTACGGCGGGGGCGTCCGGGACAATGAGCAGTTCTTC - - TRBJ2-1 TRBV7-9
CASSPRSGSMNTEAFF TGTGCCAGCTCACCGAGATCAGGGTCCATGAACACTGAAGCTTTCTTT - - TRBJ1-1 TRBV18
CASSLGLAGGPYEQYF TGTGCCAGCAGCCTGGGACTAGCGGGAGGGCCTTACGAGCAGTACTTC TRBD2 once TRBJ2-7 TRBV4-2
CSGMGASTSQTQYF TGCAGCGGGATGGGAGCGTCGACCTCGCAGACCCAGTACTTC - few TRBJ2-5 TRBV29-1
CASSQDTEYGYTF TGCGCCAGCAGCCAAGATACGGAGTATGGCTACACCTTC - - TRBJ1-2 TRBV4-1
CASSQVFTAGGYNEQFF TGTGCCAGCAGCCAAGTATTCACAGCGGGCGGGTACAATGAGCAGTTCTTC - - TRBJ2-1 TRBV3-1/TRBV3-2
CASSLSENYEQYF TGTGCCAGTAGTCTCTCAGAAAACTACGAGCAGTACTTC - - TRBJ2-7 TRBV19
CATSRDSLAGMPDEQFF TGTGCCACCAGCAGAGACAGTCTAGCGGGAATGCCAGATGAGCAGTTCTTC TRBD2 - TRBJ2-1 TRBV15
CASSGTGTNQPQHF TGTGCCAGCAGCGGGACAGGGACCAATCAGCCCCAGCATTTT TRBD1 - TRBJ1-5 TRBV5-6
CASSVSTSVSYNEQFF TGTGCCAGCAGCGTTTCTACTAGCGTCTCCTACAATGAGCAGTTCTTC TRBD2 - TRBJ2-1 TRBV5-5
CASSQGTSGPGFQYF TGTGCCAGCAGCCAGGGAACTAGCGGTCCGGGATTTCAGTACTTC TRBD2 - TRBJ2-4 TRBV3-1/TRBV3-2
CASSIGQLSNQPQHF TGTGCCAGTAGTATAGGACAGCTTAGCAATCAGCCCCAGCATTTT - - TRBJ1-5 TRBV19
CASSPVTGGKNTEAFF TGTGCCAGCTCACCAGTGACAGGGGGCAAGAACACTGAAGCTTTCTTT TRBD1 - TRBJ1-1 TRBV18
CASSPTTGTGGLSGNTIYF TGTGCCAGCTCACCAACGACCGGGACAGGGGGCCTCTCTGGAAACACCATATATTTT TRBD1 - TRBJ1-3 TRBV18
CASSRPGVQETQYF TGTGCCAGCAGCCGCCCCGGGGTTCAAGAGACCCAGTACTTC - - TRBJ2-5 TRBV27
CASSRDQETQYF TGTGCCAGCAGCCGTGATCAGGAGACCCAGTACTTC - once TRBJ2-5 TRBV5-4
CASSLRGSRNTIYF TGTGCCAGCAGCTTGAGGGGGTCTCGAAACACCATATATTTT - - TRBJ1-3 TRBV5-4
CASSISLGAGANVLTF TGTGCCAGCAGCATCAGCCTCGGGGCTGGGGCCAACGTCCTGACTTTC - - TRBJ2-6 TRBV7-2
CSASSVGAGGDSPLHF TGCAGTGCTAGTTCGGTCGGGGCCGGAGGGGATTCACCCCTCCACTTT - once TRBJ1-6 TRBV20-1
CSVKAGRSSGNTIYF TGCAGCGTAAAAGCTGGGAGATCCTCTGGAAACACCATATATTTT - once TRBJ1-3 TRBV29-1
CASKVGQVHSILGEKLFF TGTGCCAGCAAGGTGGGACAGGTCCATTCCATCCTGGGCGAAAAACTGTTTTTT TRBD1 - TRBJ1-4 TRBV2
CASSSPSQGSKNIQYF TGTGCCAGCAGCTCTCCCTCCCAGGGTTCCAAAAACATTCAGTACTTC - - TRBJ2-4 TRBV7-2
CASSGTGNTGELFF TGTGCCAGCAGCGGGACAGGGAACACCGGGGAGCTGTTTTTT TRBD1 - TRBJ2-2 TRBV7-9
CASSQERGIFAGETQYF TGCGCCAGCAGCCAAGAACGGGGGATATTCGCGGGGGAGACCCAGTACTTC - - TRBJ2-5 TRBV4-1
CASSTRTGQHYGYTF TGTGCCAGCAGCACCCGGACAGGCCAGCACTATGGCTACACCTTC TRBD1 - TRBJ1-2 TRBV27
CASSRNSWGRDTYEQYF TGTGCCAGCAGTCGGAATTCGTGGGGGAGGGATACCTACGAGCAGTACTTC TRBD2 - TRBJ2-7 TRBV6-6
CASRKGEGTKANEKLFF TGTGCCAGCCGCAAGGGTGAGGGGACAAAGGCTAATGAAAAACTGTTTTTT - once TRBJ1-4 TRBV27
CASSGGTGEQFF TGTGCCAGCAGCGGAGGTACCGGTGAGCAGTTCTTC - - TRBJ2-1 TRBV6-5
CASSVGASPTYEQYF TGTGCCAGCAGCGTAGGGGCTAGCCCAACCTACGAGCAGTACTTC - few TRBJ2-7 TRBV9
CASSLGGFEGLYF TGTGCCAGCAGCTTAGGAGGGTTCGAGGGTCTGTATTTT - - TRBJ2-3 TRBV5-4
CASSVRLASTDTQYF TGTGCCAGCAGCGTCAGACTAGCTTCTACAGATACGCAGTATTTT TRBD2 - TRBJ2-3 TRBV9